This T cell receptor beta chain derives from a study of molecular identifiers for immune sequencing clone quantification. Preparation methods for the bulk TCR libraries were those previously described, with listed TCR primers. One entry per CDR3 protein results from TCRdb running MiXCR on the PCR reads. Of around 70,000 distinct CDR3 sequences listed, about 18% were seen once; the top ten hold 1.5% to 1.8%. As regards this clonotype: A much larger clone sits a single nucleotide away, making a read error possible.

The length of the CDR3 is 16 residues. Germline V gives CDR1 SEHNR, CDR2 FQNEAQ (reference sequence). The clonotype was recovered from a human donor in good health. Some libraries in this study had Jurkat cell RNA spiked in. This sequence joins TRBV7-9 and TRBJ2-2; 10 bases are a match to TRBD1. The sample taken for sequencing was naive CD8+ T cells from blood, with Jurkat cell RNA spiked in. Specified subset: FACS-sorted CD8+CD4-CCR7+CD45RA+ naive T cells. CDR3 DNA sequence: TGTGCCGGCAGCTGGACGGGACAGGGGAGAAACCGGGAGCTGTTTTTT. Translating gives CAGSWTGQGRNRELFF.